The 9 T cell receptor beta chains in this list originate from one sample, sequenced in a study of blood T cell repertoires in COVID-19. Some clones are missing from TCRdb's copy, which holds only in-frame ones; the method was immunoSEQ multiplex PCR. This sample has 120,000 to 150,000 clones; around nine tenths occur once, and the top ten carry roughly 5%. The sequenced sample consisted of peripheral blood. The receptors stem from a human donor in a cohort sampled during active COVID-19.

This clone showed up just once. V usage is TRBV10-2 and J usage is TRBJ1-6; the D gene is possibly TRBD1 (6 bases). This CDR3 is 16 amino acids long. Germline CDR1 is WSHSY and CDR2 is SAAADI. The V end lost 7 bases, the J end lost 9 bases, and 22 bases lay between the germline ends. The chain's CDR3 is CASKTWGQGIISPLHF. CDR3 in DNA: TGCGCCAGCAAAACATGGGGGCAGGGGATTATTTCACCCCTCCACTTT.

CDR3 protein: CASSFDSLYEQYF. Written as DNA, the CDR3 is TGTGCCAGCAGCTTCGACAGCCTCTACGAGCAGTACTTC. The rearrangement links TRBV7-9 to TRBJ2-7, with D possibly TRBD1 on 5 matching bases. V was trimmed by 3 bases and J by 3 bases, leaving 9 bases between them. CDR1 is SEHNR and CDR2 is FQNEAQ in the germline V gene (reference sequence). The CDR3 has 13 amino acids.

This rearrangement joins TRBV14 to TRBJ1-2; weak D call: TRBD1 (5 bases). Germline loops: CDR1 SGHDN, CDR2 FVKESK. With 4 bases removed from V and 3 bases from J, the gap between germline ends came to 24 bases. This CDR3 has 18 amino acids. In DNA form, the CDR3 reads TGTGCCAGCAGCCTCTCAGGGCCGTCTGTAGGGGCGGACTATGGCTACACCTTC. This sequence encodes CASSLSGPSVGADYGYTF.

The chain combines TRBV4-1 with TRBJ1-5; no clear D gene. Trimming took 3 bases from V and 6 from J, leaving 12 bases between them. The length of the CDR3 is 14 residues. Looked up from germline, CDR1 is MGHRA and CDR2 is YSYEKL. CDR3 DNA: TGCGCCAGCAGCCATTGGACTGGAGGTCAGCCCCAGCATTTT. Translated: CASSHWTGGQPQHF.

The V gene is TRBV28, the J gene TRBJ1-6; 9 bases map to TRBD1. CDR1 MDHEN and CDR2 SYDVKM come from the germline V gene. CDR3 length equals 16 residues. The ends lost 2 bases at V and 12 bases at J; junction bases unmatched: 11. This CDR3 is CASSLSGTGSGEPLHF. The CDR3 DNA reads as TGTGCCAGCAGTTTAAGCGGGACAGGGTCGGGAGAACCCCTCCACTTT.

The rearrangement links TRBV5-5 to TRBJ1-1, with D possibly being TRBD1 (5 bases). Between the trimmed V and J ends, which lost 4 bases and 1 base, there was a span of 23 bases. CDR3 length: 18 residues. Germline CDR1 is SGHKS and CDR2 is YYEKEE (reference sequence). The CDR3 spells CASSTLQGAGVGNTEAFF. The CDR3 DNA reads TGTGCCAGCAGCACACTCCAGGGAGCGGGGGTGGGGAACACTGAAGCTTTCTTT.

The rearrangement links TRBV2 to TRBJ1-2, with 7 bases matching TRBD1. After removal of 6 bases from V and 7 bases from J, the junction contained 11 bases not matched to a gene. The CDR3 has 14 residues. Germline values: CDR1 SNHLY, CDR2 FYNNEI. This chain's CDR3 is CASRGQAIPSGYTF. The CDR3, as DNA: TGTGCCAGCAGAGGACAGGCGATTCCCTCTGGCTACACCTTC.

The rearrangement joins TRBV21-1 to TRBJ2-7; the table's D call, TRBD1, was not checked against the DNA. TRBV21-1 is termed a pseudogene. The CDR3 extends over 15 amino acids. CDR3 amino acids: CASSKALTGSDEQYF. CDR3 sequence (DNA): TGTGCCAGCAGCAAAGCCTTGACAGGGTCGGACGAGCAGTACTTC.

The sample holds one count of this clone. The V call is TRBV27, the J call TRBJ2-7; 7 nucleotides agree with TRBD2. The CDR3 covers 17 residues. Germline lookup yields CDR1 MNHEY and CDR2 SMNVEV (reference sequence). Trimming at V came to 4 bases and at J to 2 bases, leaving 14 bases not matched to a gene. The CDR3 DNA is TGTGCCAGCAGTTCACCTCAATTTAGCGGGCGCGCCTACGAGCAGTACTTC. Its protein is CASSSPQFSGRAYEQYF.